The T cell receptor beta chain under discussion was sequenced for a study of CD8 T cells in Susac syndrome. Trimming shortened V by 3 bases and J by 0 bases, and 9 bases separated the two germline ends. Germline-derived CDR1 and CDR2 are SGHTA and FQGNSA. This CDR3 has 15 amino acids. Reverse transcription of roughly 0.5 to 1 ug RNA was carried out with random hexamers. Amplification of TCR beta CDR3 spanned 54 Vbeta and 13 Jbeta via immunoSEQ multiplex PCR. In TCRdb, the immunoSEQ multiplex PCR reads were re-called with MiXCR into one record per CDR3 protein. Of roughly 180,000 distinct CDR3 sequences in the sample, 93% were seen once.

The sequenced sample consisted of CD4+ T cells from PBMCs. The TCR was taken from a human donor with multiple sclerosis. The rearrangement uses TRBV7-2 and TRBJ2-1; D gene uncertain. This chain's CDR3 is CASSFTRSSYNEQFF. The CDR3, as DNA: TGTGCCAGCAGCTTCACAAGGAGCTCCTACAATGAGCAGTTCTTC.